A selection of T cell receptor beta chains follows, all from one sample in a study of cytomegalovirus exposure and HLA in healthy donors. Profiled with immunoSEQ multiplex PCR; TCRdb holds only in-frame clones, not every one. This table holds approximately 150,000 clones, roughly 80% found once. The sample was PBMCs. The receptors stem from a man between 25 and 39 years old in good health and CMV-seropositive. The CDR3 runs from the conserved cysteine through the conserved F or W. Fields, in order: CDR3 protein, CDR3 DNA, V gene, D gene, clone size, J gene. A D gene is named only where the DNA matches it firmly. The listing skips clone size in some rows; elsewhere it reads once, few, many or a size class.

cdr3_aa: CASSQVGRRETGYTF; cdr3_nt: TGCGCCAGCAGCCAAGTCGGTCGGCGGGAAACAGGCTACACCTTC; v_call: TRBV4-3; d_call: .; clone_size: .; j_call: TRBJ1-2
cdr3_aa: CASSVRRSGISPYNEQFF; cdr3_nt: TGTGCCAGCAGTGTTAGGCGCTCGGGAATTAGCCCCTACAATGAGCAGTTCTTC; v_call: TRBV2; d_call: .; clone_size: .; j_call: TRBJ2-1
cdr3_aa: CASSELGGSYNEQFF; cdr3_nt: TGTGCCAGCAGTGAACTTGGGGGGTCATACAATGAGCAGTTCTTC; v_call: TRBV6-1; d_call: .; clone_size: few; j_call: TRBJ2-1
cdr3_aa: CASSQDGTGPDTQYF; cdr3_nt: TGCGCCAGCAGCCAAGATGGGACAGGGCCAGATACGCAGTATTTT; v_call: TRBV4-3; d_call: TRBD1; clone_size: .; j_call: TRBJ2-3
cdr3_aa: CASSLATGLMNTEAFF; cdr3_nt: TGCGCCAGCAGCTTGGCAACGGGACTTATGAACACTGAAGCTTTCTTT; v_call: TRBV5-1; d_call: .; clone_size: .; j_call: TRBJ1-1
cdr3_aa: CASSSTGGRTGELFF; cdr3_nt: TGTGCCAGCAGCTCTACAGGGGGTCGGACCGGGGAGCTGTTTTTT; v_call: TRBV7-3; d_call: TRBD1; clone_size: .; j_call: TRBJ2-2
cdr3_aa: CASSPSPSVNTGELFF; cdr3_nt: TGTGCCAGCTCACCATCCCCCTCGGTGAACACCGGGGAGCTGTTTTTT; v_call: TRBV18; d_call: .; clone_size: .; j_call: TRBJ2-2
cdr3_aa: CASSFETGGTNEKLFF; cdr3_nt: TGTGCCAGCAGCTTTGAGACAGGGGGAACTAATGAAAAACTGTTTTTT; v_call: TRBV5-6; d_call: TRBD1; clone_size: .; j_call: TRBJ1-4
cdr3_aa: CASSLELSSYNEQFF; cdr3_nt: TGCGCCAGCAGCTTGGAGTTGAGCTCCTACAATGAGCAGTTCTTC; v_call: TRBV5-1; d_call: .; clone_size: .; j_call: TRBJ2-1
cdr3_aa: CASREGGSGANVLTF; cdr3_nt: TGCGCCAGCAGGGAGGGCGGTTCTGGGGCCAACGTCCTGACTTTC; v_call: TRBV5-1; d_call: .; clone_size: .; j_call: TRBJ2-6